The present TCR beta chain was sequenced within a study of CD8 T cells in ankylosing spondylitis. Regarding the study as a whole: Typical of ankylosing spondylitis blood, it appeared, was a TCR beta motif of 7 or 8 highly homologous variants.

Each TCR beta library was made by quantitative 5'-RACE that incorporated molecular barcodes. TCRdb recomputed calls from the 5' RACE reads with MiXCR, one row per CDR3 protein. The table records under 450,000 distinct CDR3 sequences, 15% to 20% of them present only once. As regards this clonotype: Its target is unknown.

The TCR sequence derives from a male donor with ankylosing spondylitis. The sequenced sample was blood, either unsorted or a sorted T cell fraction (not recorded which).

The CDR3 DNA is TGTGCCAGCAGCTTAGCGGGGGCGGCGACCCAGTACTTC. This sequence encodes CASSLAGAATQYF. This sequence joins TRBV7-2 and TRBJ2-5, with D possibly TRBD1 on 6 matching bases. V was clipped by 0 bases and J by 7 bases, with 9 bases between them. This CDR3 is 13 amino acids long. Germline V gives CDR1 SGHTA, CDR2 FQGNSA. The full variable domain, with the rest looked up from reference TRBV7-2 and TRBJ2-5, is GAGVSQSPSNKVTEKGKDVELRCDPISGHTALYWYRQSLGQGLEFLIYFQGNSAPDKSGLPSDRFSAERTGGSVSTLTIQRTQQEDSAVYLCASSLAGAATQYFGPGTRLLVL.